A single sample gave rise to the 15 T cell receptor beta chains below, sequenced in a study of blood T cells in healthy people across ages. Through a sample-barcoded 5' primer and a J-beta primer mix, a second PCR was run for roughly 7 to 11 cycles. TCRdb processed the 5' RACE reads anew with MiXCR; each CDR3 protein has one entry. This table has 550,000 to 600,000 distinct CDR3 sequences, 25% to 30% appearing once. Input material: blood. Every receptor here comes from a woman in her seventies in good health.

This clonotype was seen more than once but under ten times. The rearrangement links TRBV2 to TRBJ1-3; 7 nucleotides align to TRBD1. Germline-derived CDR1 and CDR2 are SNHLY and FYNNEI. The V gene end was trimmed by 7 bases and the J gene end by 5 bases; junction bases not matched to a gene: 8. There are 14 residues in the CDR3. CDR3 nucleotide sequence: TGTGCCAGCATGGAAGGGGGCTATAGAAACACCATATATTTT. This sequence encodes CASMEGGYRNTIYF.

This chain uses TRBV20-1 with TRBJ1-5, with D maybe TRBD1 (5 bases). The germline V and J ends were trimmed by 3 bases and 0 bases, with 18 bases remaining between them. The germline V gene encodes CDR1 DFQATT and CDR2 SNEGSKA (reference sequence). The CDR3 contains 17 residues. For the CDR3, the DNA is TGCAGTGCTAGTAGGGACTGGGGGGAATATAGCAATCAGCCCCAGCATTTT. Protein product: CSASRDWGEYSNQPQHF.

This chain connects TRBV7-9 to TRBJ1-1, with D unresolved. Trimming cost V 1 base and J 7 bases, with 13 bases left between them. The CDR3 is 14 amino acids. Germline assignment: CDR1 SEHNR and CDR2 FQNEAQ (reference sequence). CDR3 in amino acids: CASSLDLGRDEAFF. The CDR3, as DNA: TGTGCCAGCAGCTTAGACTTGGGGAGGGATGAAGCTTTCTTT.

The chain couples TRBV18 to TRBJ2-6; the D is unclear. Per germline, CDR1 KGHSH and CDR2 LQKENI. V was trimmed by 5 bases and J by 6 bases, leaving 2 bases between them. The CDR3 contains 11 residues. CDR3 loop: CASSEANVLTF. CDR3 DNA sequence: TGTGCCAGCTCAGAGGCCAACGTCCTGACTTTC.

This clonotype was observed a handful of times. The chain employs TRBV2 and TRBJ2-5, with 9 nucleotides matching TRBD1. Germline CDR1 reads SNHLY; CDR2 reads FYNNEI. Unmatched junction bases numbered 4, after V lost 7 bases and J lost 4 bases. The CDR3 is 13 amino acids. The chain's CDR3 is CASTGTGRETQYF. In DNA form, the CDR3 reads TGTGCCAGCACCGGGACAGGGAGAGAGACCCAGTACTTC.

The CDR3 is CSVGWTAEAFF. The CDR3 coding sequence is TGCAGCGTTGGATGGACGGCTGAAGCTTTCTTT. This rearrangement joins TRBV29-1 to TRBJ1-1; D remains unclear. Germline V gene lookup returns CDR1 SQVTM and CDR2 ANQGSEA. V gave up 4 bases and J gave up 6 bases, with 9 bases separating them. This CDR3 spans 11 amino acids.

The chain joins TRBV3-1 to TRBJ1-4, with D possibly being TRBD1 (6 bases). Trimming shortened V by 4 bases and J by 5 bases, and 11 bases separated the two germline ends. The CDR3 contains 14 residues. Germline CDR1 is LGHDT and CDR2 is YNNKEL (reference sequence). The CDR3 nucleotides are TGTGCCAGCAGCCCAGGGGTTTTAAATGAAAAACTGTTTTTT. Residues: CASSPGVLNEKLFF.

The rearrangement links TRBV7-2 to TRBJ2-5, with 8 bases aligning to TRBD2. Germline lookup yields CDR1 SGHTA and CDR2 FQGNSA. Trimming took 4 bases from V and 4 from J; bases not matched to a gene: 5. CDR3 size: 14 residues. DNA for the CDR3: TGTGCCAGCAGCTATACTCGGGGGGGAGAGACCCAGTACTTC. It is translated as CASSYTRGGETQYF.

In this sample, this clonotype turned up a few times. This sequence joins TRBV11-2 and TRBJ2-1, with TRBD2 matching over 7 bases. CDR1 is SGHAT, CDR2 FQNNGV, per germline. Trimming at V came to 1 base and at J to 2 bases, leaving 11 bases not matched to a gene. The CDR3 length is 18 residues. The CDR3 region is CASSLAWGGRPTYNEQFF. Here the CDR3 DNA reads TGTGCCAGCAGCTTAGCCTGGGGGGGGAGGCCTACCTACAATGAGCAGTTCTTC. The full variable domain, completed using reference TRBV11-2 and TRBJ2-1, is EAGVAQSPRYKIIEKRQSVAFWCNPISGHATLYWYQQILGQGPKLLIQFQNNGVVDDSQLPKDRFSAERLKGVDSTLKIQPAKLEDSAVYLCASSLAWGGRPTYNEQFFGPGTRLTVL.

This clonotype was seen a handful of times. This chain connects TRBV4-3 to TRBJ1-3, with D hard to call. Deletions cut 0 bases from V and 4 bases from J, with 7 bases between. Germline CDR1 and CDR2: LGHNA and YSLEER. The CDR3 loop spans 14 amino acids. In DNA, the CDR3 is TGCGCCAGCAGCCAAGAGTCGATCGGAAACACCATATATTTT. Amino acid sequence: CASSQESIGNTIYF.

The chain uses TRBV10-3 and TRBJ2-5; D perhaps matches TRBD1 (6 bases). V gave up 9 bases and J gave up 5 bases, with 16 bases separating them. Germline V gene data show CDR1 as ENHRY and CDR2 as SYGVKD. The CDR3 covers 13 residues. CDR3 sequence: CAISQGQDETQYF. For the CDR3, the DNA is TGTGCCATATCTCAGGGGCAGGACGAGACCCAGTACTTC.

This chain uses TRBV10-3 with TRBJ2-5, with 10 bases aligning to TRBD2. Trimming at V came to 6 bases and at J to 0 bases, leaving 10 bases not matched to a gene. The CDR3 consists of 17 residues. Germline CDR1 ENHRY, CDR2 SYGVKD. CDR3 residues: CAIRPTGLAEDQETQYF. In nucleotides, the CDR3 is TGTGCCATCAGACCAACCGGACTAGCGGAGGACCAAGAGACCCAGTACTTC.

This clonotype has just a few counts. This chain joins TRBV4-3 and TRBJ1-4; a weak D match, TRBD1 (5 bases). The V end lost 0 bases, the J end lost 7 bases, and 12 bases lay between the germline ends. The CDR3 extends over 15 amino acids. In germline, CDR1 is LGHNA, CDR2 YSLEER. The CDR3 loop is CASSQEGGKGEKLFF. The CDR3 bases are TGCGCCAGCAGCCAAGAGGGGGGGAAGGGTGAAAAACTGTTTTTT.

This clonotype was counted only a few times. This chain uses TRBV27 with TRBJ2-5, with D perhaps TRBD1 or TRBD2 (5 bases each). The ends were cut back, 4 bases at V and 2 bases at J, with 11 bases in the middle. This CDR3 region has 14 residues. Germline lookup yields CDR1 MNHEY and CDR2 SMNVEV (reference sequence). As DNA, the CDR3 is TGTGCCAGCAGTTCCGGGACCCGACAAGAGACCCAGTACTTC. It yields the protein CASSSGTRQETQYF.

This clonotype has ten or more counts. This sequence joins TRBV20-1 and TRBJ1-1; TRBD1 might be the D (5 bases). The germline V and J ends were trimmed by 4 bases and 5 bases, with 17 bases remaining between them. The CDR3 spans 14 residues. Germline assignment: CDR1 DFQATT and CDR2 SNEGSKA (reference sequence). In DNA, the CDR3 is TGCAGTGCTAACGTCCGAGGGGAGAGGACTGAAGCTTTCTTT. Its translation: CSANVRGERTEAFF.